This T cell receptor beta chain was sequenced for a study of cytomegalovirus exposure and HLA in healthy donors. The PCR ran on 60 Vbeta and 13 Jbeta primers. Libraries were prepared by immunoSEQ multiplex PCR; TCRdb keeps only in-frame clonotypes and omits some of them. The sample includes approximately 90,000 clones, about 74% of them seen just once. Study-wide results and caveats: Prior analysis indicated that the majority of TCR beta V segments exhibited productivity approximately 87% or approximately 30% of the time. Sequencing depth roughly uniform across donors was assumed in presence/absence analyses. Both high specificity and high sensitivity reportedly marked the classifier's diagnosis of cytomegalovirus status.

On this clone itself: Its antigen is currently unknown.

From germline, CDR1 is MNHEY and CDR2 SVGAGI. The CDR3 is made up of 15 amino acids. V lost 0 bases and J lost 0, with 3 bases in between. The sample comprised PBMCs. This clonotype was sampled from a man aged 25 to 40 in good health and CMV-seronegative. The chain is built from TRBV6-5 and TRBJ1-6; D not certain. The CDR3 sequence: CASSYSSSYNSPLHF. DNA of the CDR3: TGTGCCAGCAGTTACTCGAGCTCCTATAATTCACCCCTCCACTTT.